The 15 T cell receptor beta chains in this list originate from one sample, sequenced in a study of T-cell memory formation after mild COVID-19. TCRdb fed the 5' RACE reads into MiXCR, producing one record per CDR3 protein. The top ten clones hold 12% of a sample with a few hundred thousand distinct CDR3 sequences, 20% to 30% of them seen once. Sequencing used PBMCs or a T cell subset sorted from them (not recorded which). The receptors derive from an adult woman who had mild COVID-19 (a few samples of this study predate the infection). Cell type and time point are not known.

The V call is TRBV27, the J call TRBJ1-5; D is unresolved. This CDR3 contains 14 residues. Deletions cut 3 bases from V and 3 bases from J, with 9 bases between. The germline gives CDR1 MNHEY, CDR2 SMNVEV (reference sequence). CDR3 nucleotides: TGTGCCAGCAGTTTCCTGGGCTACAATCAGCCCCAGCATTTT. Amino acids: CASSFLGYNQPQHF.

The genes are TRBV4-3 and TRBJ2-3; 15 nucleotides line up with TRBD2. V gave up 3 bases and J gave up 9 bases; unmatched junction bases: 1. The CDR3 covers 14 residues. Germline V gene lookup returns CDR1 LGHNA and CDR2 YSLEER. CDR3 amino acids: CASSQGTSGRTQYF. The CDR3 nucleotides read TGCGCCAGCAGCCAGGGGACTAGCGGGAGGACGCAGTATTTT.

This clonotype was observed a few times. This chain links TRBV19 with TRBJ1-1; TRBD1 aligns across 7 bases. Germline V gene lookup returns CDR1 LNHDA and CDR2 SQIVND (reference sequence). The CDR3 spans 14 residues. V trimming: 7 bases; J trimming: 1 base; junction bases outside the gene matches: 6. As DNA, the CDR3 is TGTGCCAGTAATCCGACAGGGTGGAACACTGAAGCTTTCTTT. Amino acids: CASNPTGWNTEAFF.

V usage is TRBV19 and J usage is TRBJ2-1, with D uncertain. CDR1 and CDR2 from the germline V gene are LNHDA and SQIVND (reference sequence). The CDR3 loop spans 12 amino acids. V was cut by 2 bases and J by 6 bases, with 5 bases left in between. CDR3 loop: CASSILGNEQFF. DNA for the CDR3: TGTGCCAGTAGTATATTAGGCAATGAGCAGTTCTTC.

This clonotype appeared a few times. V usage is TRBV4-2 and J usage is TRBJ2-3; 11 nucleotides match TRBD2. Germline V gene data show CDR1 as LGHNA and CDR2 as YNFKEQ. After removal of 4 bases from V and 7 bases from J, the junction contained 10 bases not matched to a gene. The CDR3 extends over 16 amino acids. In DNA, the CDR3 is TGTGCCAGCAGCCGTACTAGCGGGAGAGGGTCCAATACGCAGTATTTT. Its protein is CASSRTSGRGSNTQYF.

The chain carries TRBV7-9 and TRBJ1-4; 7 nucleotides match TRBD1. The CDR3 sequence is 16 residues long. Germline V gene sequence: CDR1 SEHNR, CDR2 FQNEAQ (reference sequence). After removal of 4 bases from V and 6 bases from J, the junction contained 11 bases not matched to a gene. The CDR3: CASSSFRGQSYEKLFF. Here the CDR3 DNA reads TGTGCCAGCAGCTCCTTTAGGGGACAGTCCTATGAAAAACTGTTTTTT.

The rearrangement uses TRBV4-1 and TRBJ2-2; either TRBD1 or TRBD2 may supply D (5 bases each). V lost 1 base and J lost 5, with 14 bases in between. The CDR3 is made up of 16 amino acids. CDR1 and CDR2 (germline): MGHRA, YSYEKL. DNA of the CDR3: TGCGCCAGCAGCCAAGTTGGGACCGAGGGGACCGGGGAGCTGTTTTTT. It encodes CASSQVGTEGTGELFF.

The chain's CDR3 is CASSPPAHGVNEQFF. The DNA of the CDR3 is TGTGCCAGCAGCCCTCCTGCTCACGGGGTCAATGAGCAGTTCTTC. The rearrangement joins TRBV7-6 to TRBJ2-1, with D possibly TRBD2 on 5 matching bases. Germline CDR1 and CDR2: SGHVS and FNYEAQ. Trimming cost V 5 bases and J 6 bases, with 17 bases left between them. The CDR3 covers 15 residues. The full variable domain, completed using reference TRBV7-6 and TRBJ2-1, is GAGVSQSPRYKVTKRGQDVALRCDPISGHVSLYWYRQALGQGPEFLTYFNYEAQQDKSGLPNDRFSAERPEGSISTLTIQRTEQRDSAMYRCASSPPAHGVNEQFFGPGTRLTVL.

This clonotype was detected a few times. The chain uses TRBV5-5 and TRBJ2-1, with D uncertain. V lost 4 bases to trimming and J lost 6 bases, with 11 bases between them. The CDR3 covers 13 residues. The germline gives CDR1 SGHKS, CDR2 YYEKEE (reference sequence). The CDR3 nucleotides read TGTGCCAGCAGCCCGGACGCAATCAATGAGCAGTTCTTC. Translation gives CASSPDAINEQFF.

CDR3 loop: CASSPFAGAEQYF. As DNA, the CDR3 is TGTGCCAGCTCACCATTTGCAGGGGCCGAGCAGTACTTC. This rearrangement joins TRBV18 to TRBJ2-7, with D perhaps TRBD1 (6 bases). This CDR3 has 13 residues. Deletions cut 2 bases from V and 6 bases from J, with 11 bases between. The V gene's germline CDR1 is KGHSH and CDR2 LQKENI. Full variable domain (outside the CDR3, taken from reference TRBV18 and TRBJ2-7): NAGVMQNPRHLVRRRGQEARLRCSPMKGHSHVYWYRQLPEEGLKFMVYLQKENIIDESGMPKERFSAEFPKEGPSILRIQQVVRGDSAAYFCASSPFAGAEQYFGPGTRLTVT.

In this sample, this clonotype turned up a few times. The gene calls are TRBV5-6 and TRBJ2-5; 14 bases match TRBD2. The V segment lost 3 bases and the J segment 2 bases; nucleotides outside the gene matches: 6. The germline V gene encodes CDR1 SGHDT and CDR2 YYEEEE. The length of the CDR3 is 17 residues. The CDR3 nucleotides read TGTGCCAGCAGCTCACCTGGACTAGCGGGAGGTCAAGAGACCCAGTACTTC. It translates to CASSSPGLAGGQETQYF.

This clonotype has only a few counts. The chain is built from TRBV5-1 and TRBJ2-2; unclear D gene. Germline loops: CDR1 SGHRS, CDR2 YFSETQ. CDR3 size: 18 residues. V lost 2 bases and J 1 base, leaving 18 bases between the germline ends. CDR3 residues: CASSFRNAPTVNTGELFF. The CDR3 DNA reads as TGCGCCAGCAGCTTCCGCAATGCTCCGACGGTGAACACCGGGGAGCTGTTTTTT. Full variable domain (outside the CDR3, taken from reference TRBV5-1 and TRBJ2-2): KAGVTQTPRYLIKTRGQQVTLSCSPISGHRSVSWYQQTPGQGLQFLFEYFSETQRNKGNFPGRFSGRQFSNSRSEMNVSTLELGDSALYLCASSFRNAPTVNTGELFFGEGSRLTVL.

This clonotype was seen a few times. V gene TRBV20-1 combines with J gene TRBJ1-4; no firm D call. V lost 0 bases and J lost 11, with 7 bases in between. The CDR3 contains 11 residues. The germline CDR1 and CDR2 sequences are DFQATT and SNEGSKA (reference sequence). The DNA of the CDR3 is TGCAGTGCTAGAGATCCCCCGAAACTGTTTTTT. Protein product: CSARDPPKLFF.

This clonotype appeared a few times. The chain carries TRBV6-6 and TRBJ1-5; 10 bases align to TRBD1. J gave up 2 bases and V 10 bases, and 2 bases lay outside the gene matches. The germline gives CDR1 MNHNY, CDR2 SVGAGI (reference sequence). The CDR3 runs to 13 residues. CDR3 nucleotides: TGTGCCACCGGGACAGGGGGCAATCAGCCCCAGCATTTT. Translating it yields CATGTGGNQPQHF.

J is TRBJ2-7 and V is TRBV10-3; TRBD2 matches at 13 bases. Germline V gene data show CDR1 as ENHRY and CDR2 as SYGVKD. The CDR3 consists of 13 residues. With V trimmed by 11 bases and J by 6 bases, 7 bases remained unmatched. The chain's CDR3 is CAATSGRFGEQYF. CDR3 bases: TGTGCCGCGACTAGCGGGAGGTTTGGCGAGCAGTACTTC.